This T cell receptor beta chain stems from a study of blood T cells in healthy people across ages (dated by TCRdb to the mid-2010s). For the study in its entirety: In model experiments, roughly one uniquely barcoded TCR beta cDNA molecule per two T cells was captured by template switching. The study measured age-related changes in TCR beta repertoire diversity using deep sequencing normalized with unique cDNA molecular identifiers. Four age groups were formed from the donors: young (average approximately 17 years), middle-aged (more than 35), aged (about 62) and long-lived (approximately 78). Donors of different ages were randomly distributed across sequencing lanes to avoid experimental bias. The study analyzed two additional independent replicas of 1 million unique cDNA reads from the same blood draw for two donors, one aged 18 to 30 and one aged 80 or older.

Library method: 5' RACE. This sample was sequenced with an Illumina HiSeq 2500. A second PCR of 7 to 11 cycles was performed with a sample-barcoded 5' primer and a J-beta primer mix. A unique molecular identifier was introduced onto each TCR beta cDNA molecule by a template-switch 5' adaptor carrying 12 random nucleotides. At least 3 million CDR3-containing paired-end reads were obtained from each sample. First-strand cDNA synthesis was performed from all RNA using the Mint cDNA synthesis kit, with priming by a TRBC-specific oligonucleotide. All cDNA was treated with uracil-DNA glycosylase and then went through a first 18-cycle PCR with the universal primers M1SS and BC2_uni_R. Processing in the source paper ran as follows. For normalization, 1 million high-quality reads, each with a distinct molecular identifier, were randomly selected from each sample. Instead of being binned into consensus sequences, reads with shared molecular identifiers were discarded. MiTCR, with a Q25 quality threshold and the strictest error-elimination algorithm, was used for CDR3 identification, clonotype clustering and error correction. A nonparametric unseen species model with Euler transformation was used to estimate a lower bound on total TCR beta diversity. TCRdb ran its own pipeline on the public reads, namely fastp trimming at Q25 and MiXCR clone calling, and kept in-frame beta chains. Entries that share a CDR3 protein sequence are merged under the most common genes and DNA. None of the V and J calls come from the authors' own analysis; TCRdb made them. The sample table holds around 800,000 distinct CDR3 sequences, of which 40% to 65% were seen once. The ten largest clones add up to about two fifths of the sample.

Comments on this clonotype: What this receptor recognizes is not known. The sample holds no much larger clone one base away, and base qualities are not on file.

The CDR3 goes from the cysteine to the phenylalanine over 13 residues. The only DNA kept is the CDR3, 39 bases in frame from the first base. In the germline V gene, CDR1 corresponds to MDHEN and CDR2 to SYDVKM. The trim is 7 bases for V and 4 bases for J, with a gap of 13 bases between the germline ends. Here is what the overall study found, with its caveats: Bulk unsorted PBMC profiling prevented conclusive comparison of naive and antigen-experienced compartments. As age increased, observed TCR beta diversity per million T cells dropped in a roughly linear way, and a significant reduction was already evident by age about 40. Compared with the aged group, the long-lived group had more naive CD4+ T cells, fewer expanded clones and increased TCR diversity, suggesting age selection. The CMV infection status of donors was not known, potentially confounding age-related changes in expanded clonotypes. Observed TCR beta diversity correlated strongly with the percentage of naive T cells measured by flow cytometry. Total diversity estimates from one million sequenced T cells were considered lower bounds and underestimates.

The 39 donors, aged about 6 to 100 years, were systemically healthy Caucasian individuals from Russia. Around 9.7 milliliters of peripheral blood were collected from each donor into EDTA-treated Vacutainer tubes. Ficoll-Paque density-gradient centrifugation was used to isolate PBMCs, with at least 6 million obtained per sample. Trizol reagent was used to extract total RNA from PBMCs, with at least 5 micrograms per sample. Naive CD45RAhigh/CD27high T cell percentages were measured by flow cytometry on a PBMC aliquot from every donor. The chain is made from TRBV28 and TRBJ1-2; D gene: possibly TRBD1, on 5 matching bases. The sequence was obtained from an elderly man in good health. The sample taken for sequencing was blood. The nucleotide sequence is given as TGTGCCAGCATTCGGGACGGTGGCTATGGCTACACCTTC. It codes for CASIRDGGYGYTF.